This T cell receptor (beta chain) was sequenced for a study of CD8 T cells in Susac syndrome. When the RNA was reverse transcribed, random hexamers were used with an input of 0.5 to 1 ug. The TCR beta CDR3 was amplified by immunoSEQ multiplex PCR across 54 Vbeta, 13 Jbeta. TCRdb reprocessed the immunoSEQ multiplex PCR reads via MiXCR and lists one record per CDR3 protein. The sample has 200,000 to 250,000 distinct CDR3 sequences; approximately 94% are singletons. The table lists this clonotype with a count of one. The sample consisted of CD4+ T cells from PBMCs. This receptor was identified in a human donor with Susac syndrome.

The CDR3 protein is CASSATTGGNQPQHF. The CDR3 region has the DNA TGTGCCAGTAGTGCCACGACAGGGGGCAATCAGCCCCAGCATTTT. The chain is built from TRBV19 and TRBJ1-5; 8 bases agree with TRBD1. The V segment lost 5 bases and the J segment 2 bases; nucleotides outside the gene matches: 5. The CDR3 has 15 amino acids. Germline CDR1 and CDR2: LNHDA and SQIVND (reference sequence).